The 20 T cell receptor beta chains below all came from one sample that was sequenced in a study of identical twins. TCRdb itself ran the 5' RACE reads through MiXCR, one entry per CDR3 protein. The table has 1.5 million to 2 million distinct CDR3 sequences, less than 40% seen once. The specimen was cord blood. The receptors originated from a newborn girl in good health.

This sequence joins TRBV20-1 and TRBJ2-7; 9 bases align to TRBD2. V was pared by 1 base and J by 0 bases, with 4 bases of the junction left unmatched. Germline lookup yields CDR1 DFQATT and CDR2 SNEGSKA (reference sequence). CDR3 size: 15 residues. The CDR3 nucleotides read TGCAGTGCTAGAGTGGATAGCGGGGGCTCCTACGAGCAGTACTTC. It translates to CSARVDSGGSYEQYF.

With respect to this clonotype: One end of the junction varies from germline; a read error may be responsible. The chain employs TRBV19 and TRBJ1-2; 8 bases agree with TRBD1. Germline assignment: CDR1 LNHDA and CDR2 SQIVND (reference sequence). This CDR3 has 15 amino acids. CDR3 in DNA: TGTGTCAGTAGTATCCCAGGGGGCGCTAACTATGGCTACACCTTC. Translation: CVSSIPGGANYGYTF.

In DNA form, the CDR3 reads TGCGCCAGCAGTCGAGAGGGACAATTCGATGAAAAACTGTTTTTT. This gives the protein CASSREGQFDEKLFF. J is TRBJ1-4 and V is TRBV5-1; possibly TRBD1 for D (6 bases). The V gene lost 5 bases and the J gene lost 6 bases, with 17 bases spanning the gap. The germline gives CDR1 SGHRS, CDR2 YFSETQ. This CDR3 is 15 amino acids long.

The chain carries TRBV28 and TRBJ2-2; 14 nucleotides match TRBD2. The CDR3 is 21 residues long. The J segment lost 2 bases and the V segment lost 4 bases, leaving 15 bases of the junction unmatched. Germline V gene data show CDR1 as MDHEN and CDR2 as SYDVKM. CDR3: CASSSPPGLAGGAFNTGELFF. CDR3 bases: TGTGCCAGCAGTTCCCCTCCCGGACTAGCGGGAGGTGCCTTTAACACCGGGGAGCTGTTTTTT. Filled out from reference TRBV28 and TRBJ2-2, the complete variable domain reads DVKVTQSSRYLVKRTGEKVFLECVQDMDHENMFWYRQDPGLGLRLIYFSYDVKMKEKGDIPEGYSVSREKKERFSLILESASTNQTSMYLCASSSPPGLAGGAFNTGELFFGEGSRLTVL.

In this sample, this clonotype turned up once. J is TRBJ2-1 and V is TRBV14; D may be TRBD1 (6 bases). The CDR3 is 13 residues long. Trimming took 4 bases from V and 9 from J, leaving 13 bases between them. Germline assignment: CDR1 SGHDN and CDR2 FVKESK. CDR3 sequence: CASSPTPQGEQFF. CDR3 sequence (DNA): TGTGCCAGCAGCCCCACACCACAGGGTGAGCAGTTCTTC.

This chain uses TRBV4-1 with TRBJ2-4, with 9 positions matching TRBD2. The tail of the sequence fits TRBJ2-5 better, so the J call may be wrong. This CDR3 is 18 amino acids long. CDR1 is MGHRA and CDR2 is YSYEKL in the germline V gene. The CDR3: CASSQDFISGGLHETQYF. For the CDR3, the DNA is TGCGCCAGCAGCCAAGATTTTATTAGCGGGGGACTACACGAGACCCAGTACTTC.

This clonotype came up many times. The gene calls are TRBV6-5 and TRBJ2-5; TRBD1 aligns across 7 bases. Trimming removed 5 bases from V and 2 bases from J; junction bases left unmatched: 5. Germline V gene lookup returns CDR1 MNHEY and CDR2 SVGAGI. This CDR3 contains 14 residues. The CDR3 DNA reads TGTGCCAGCAGTGACCGGGACAGTCAAGAGACCCAGTACTTC. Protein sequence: CASSDRDSQETQYF.

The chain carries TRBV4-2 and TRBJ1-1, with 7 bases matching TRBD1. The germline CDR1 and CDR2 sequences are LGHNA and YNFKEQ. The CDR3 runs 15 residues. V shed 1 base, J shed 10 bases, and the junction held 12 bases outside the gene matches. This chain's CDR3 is CASSQGSGGGMRAFF. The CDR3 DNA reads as TGTGCCAGCAGCCAAGGCTCAGGGGGAGGTATGAGAGCTTTCTTT.

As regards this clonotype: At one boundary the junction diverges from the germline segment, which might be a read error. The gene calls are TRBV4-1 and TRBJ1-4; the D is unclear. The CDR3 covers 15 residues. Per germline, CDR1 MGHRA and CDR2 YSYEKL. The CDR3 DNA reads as TGCGCCAGCAGCCAAGTGGGGTTGACTAATGAAGAACTGTTTTTT. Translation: CASSQVGLTNEELFF.

CDR3 residues: CASSVRVSKGYTF. CDR3 nucleotides: TGTGCCAGCAGTGTTAGGGTATCGAAGGGCTACACCTTC. The J gene is TRBJ1-2, the V gene TRBV12-3 or TRBV12-4; D gene uncertain. V gave up 5 bases and J gave up 8 bases, with 15 bases separating them. This CDR3 comprises 13 residues.

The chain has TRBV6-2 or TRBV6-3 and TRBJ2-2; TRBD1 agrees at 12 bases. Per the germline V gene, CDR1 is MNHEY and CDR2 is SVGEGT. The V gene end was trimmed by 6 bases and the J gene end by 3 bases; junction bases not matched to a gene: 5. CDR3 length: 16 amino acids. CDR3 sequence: CASRTGQGAYTGELFF. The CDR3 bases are TGTGCCAGCAGAACGGGACAGGGGGCTTACACCGGGGAGCTGTTTTTT.

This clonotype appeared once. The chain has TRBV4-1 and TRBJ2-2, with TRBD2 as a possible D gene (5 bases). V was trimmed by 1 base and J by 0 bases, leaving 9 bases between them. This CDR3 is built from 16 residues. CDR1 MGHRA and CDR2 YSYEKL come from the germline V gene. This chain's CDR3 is CASSQVVASNTGELFF. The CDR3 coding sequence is TGCGCCAGCAGCCAAGTAGTAGCGTCGAACACCGGGGAGCTGTTTTTT.

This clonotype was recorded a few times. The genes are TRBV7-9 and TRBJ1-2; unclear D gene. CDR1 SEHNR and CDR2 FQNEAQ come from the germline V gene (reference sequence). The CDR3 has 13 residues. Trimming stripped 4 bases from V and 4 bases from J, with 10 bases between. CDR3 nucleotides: TGTGCCAGCAGCTCGGACGTTGCCTATGGCTACACCTTC. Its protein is CASSSDVAYGYTF.

The DNA of the CDR3 is TGTGCCAGCAGCTTGTTGGGGGGCGCCTACAATGAGCAGTACTTC. Encoded protein: CASSLLGGAYNEQYF. This chain links TRBV5-8 with TRBJ2-7, with D possibly being TRBD1 or TRBD2 (6 bases each). Trimming removed 1 base from V and 7 bases from J, with 18 bases in between. The germline V gene has CDR1 SGHTS and CDR2 YDEGEE. The CDR3 has 15 amino acids.

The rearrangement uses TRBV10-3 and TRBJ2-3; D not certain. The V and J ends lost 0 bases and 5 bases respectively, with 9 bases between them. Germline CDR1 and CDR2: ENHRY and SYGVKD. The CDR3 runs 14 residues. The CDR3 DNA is TGTGCCATCAGTGAGTCGATCTCAGTAGATACGCAGTATTTT. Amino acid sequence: CAISESISVDTQYF.

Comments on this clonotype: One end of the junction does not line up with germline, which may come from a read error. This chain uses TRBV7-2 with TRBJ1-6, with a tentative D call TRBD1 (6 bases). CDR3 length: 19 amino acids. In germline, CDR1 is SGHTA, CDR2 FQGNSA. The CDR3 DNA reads TGTGTCAGCAGCCTTCTTCCGGGACACGCCAGCTCCTATAATTCACCCCTCCACTTT. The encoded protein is CVSSLLPGHASSYNSPLHF.

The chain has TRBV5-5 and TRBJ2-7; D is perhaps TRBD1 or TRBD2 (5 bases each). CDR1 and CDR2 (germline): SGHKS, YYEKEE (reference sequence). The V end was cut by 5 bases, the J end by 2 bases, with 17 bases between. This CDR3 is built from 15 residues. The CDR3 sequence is CASSRTPPGPYEQYF. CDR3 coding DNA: TGTGCCAGCAGTCGGACTCCGCCGGGGCCCTACGAGCAGTACTTC.

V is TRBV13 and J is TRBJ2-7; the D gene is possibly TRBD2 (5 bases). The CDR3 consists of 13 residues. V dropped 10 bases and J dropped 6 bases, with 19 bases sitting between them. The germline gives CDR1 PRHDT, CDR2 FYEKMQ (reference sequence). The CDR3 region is CATGSRVRGEQYF. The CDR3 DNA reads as TGTGCCACCGGTTCTAGGGTCCGGGGCGAGCAGTACTTC. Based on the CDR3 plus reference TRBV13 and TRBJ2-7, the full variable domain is AAGVIQSPRHLIKEKRETATLKCYPIPRHDTVYWYQQGPGQDPQFLISFYEKMQSDKGSIPDRFSAQQFSDYHSELNMSSLELGDSALYFCATGSRVRGEQYFGPGTRLTVT.

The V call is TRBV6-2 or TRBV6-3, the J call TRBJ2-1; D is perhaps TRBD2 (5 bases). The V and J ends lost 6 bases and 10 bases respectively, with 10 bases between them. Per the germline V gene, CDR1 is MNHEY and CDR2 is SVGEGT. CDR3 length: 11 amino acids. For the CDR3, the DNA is TGTGCCAGCAGGGCCACTAGAGAGCAGTTCTTC. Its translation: CASRATREQFF.

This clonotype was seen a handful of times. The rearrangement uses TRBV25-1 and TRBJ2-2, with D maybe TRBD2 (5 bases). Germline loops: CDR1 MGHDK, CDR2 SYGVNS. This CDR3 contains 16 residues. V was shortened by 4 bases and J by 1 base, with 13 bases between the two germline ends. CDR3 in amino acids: CASSGQISVNTGELFF. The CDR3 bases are TGTGCCAGCAGTGGTCAAATTAGCGTGAACACCGGGGAGCTGTTTTTT.